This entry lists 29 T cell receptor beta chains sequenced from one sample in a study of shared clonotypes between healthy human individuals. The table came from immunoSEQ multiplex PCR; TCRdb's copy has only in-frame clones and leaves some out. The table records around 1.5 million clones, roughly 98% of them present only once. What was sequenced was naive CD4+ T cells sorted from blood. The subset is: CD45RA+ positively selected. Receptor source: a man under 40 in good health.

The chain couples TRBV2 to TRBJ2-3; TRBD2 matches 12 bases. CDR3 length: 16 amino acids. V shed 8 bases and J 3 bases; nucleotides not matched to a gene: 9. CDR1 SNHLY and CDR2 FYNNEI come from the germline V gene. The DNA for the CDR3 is TGTGCCAGCGGGGCTAGCGGGAGGGCGTTGACAGATACGCAGTATTTT. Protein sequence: CASGASGRALTDTQYF.

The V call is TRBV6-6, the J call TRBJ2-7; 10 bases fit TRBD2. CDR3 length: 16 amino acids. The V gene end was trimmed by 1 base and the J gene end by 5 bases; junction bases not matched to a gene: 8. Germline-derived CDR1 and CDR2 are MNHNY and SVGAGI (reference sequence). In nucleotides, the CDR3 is TGTGCCAGCAGTTACTTTACTAGCGGGATTTCCCACGAGCAGTACTTC. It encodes CASSYFTSGISHEQYF.

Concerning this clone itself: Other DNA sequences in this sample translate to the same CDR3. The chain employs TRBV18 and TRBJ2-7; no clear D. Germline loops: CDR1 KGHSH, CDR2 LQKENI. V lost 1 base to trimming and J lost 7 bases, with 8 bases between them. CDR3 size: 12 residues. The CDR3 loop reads CASSPQTGEQYF. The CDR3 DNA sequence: TGTGCCAGCTCACCACAGACCGGGGAGCAGTACTTC.

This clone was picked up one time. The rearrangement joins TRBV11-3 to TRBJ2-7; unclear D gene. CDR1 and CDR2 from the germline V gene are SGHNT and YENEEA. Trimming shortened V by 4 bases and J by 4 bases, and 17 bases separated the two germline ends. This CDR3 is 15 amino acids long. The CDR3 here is CASSSADSGIYEQYF. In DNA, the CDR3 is TGTGCCAGCAGCTCGGCAGACTCCGGAATTTACGAGCAGTACTTC.

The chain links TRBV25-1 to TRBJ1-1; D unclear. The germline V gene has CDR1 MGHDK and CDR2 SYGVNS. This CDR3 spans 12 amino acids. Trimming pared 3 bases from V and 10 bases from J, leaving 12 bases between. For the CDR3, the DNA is TGTGCCAGCAGTGATGGCCCCCGATCAGCTTTCTTT. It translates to CASSDGPRSAFF.

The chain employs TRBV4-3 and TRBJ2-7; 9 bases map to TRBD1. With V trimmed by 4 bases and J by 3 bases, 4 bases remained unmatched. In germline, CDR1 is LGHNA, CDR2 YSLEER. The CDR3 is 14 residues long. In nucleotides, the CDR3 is TGCGCCAGCAGCCGGGGGACAGGGAACTACGAGCAGTACTTC. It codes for CASSRGTGNYEQYF.

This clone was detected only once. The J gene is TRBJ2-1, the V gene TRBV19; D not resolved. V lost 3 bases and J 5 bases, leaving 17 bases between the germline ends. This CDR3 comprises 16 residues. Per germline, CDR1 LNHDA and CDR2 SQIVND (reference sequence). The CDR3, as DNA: TGTGCCAGTAGTATCTGGGCGTCGGCGGTTGACAATGAGCAGTTCTTC. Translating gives CASSIWASAVDNEQFF.

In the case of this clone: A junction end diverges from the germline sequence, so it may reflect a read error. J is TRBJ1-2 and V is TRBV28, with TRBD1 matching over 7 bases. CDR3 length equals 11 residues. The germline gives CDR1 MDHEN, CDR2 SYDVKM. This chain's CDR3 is CACRGIYGYTF. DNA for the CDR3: TGTGCCTGCAGGGGGATCTATGGCTACACCTTC.

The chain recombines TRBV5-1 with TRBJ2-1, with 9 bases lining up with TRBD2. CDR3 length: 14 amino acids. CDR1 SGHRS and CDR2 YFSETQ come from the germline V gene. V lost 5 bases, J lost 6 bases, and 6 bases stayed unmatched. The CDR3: CASRALAGVNEQFF. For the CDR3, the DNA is TGCGCCAGCAGGGCACTAGCGGGTGTCAATGAGCAGTTCTTC.

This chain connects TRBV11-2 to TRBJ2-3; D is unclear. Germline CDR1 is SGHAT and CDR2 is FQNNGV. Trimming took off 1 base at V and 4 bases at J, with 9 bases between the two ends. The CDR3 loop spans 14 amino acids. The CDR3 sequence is CASSLVGPADTQYF. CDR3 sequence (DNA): TGTGCCAGCAGCTTAGTAGGGCCCGCAGATACGCAGTATTTT.

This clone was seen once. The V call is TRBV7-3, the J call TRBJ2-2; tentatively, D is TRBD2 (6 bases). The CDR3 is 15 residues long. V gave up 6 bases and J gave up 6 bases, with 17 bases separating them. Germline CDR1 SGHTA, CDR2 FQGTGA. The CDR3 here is CASRTSGTPSGELFF. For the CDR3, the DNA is TGTGCCAGCAGAACCTCCGGGACTCCATCCGGGGAGCTGTTTTTT.

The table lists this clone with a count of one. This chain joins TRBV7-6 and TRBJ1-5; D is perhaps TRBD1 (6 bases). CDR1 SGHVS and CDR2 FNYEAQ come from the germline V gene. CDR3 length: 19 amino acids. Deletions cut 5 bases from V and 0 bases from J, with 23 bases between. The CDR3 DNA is TGTGCCAGCAGCGAACACCGAGGGTCAGGGGCCCTTAGCAATCAGCCCCAGCATTTT. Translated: CASSEHRGSGALSNQPQHF.

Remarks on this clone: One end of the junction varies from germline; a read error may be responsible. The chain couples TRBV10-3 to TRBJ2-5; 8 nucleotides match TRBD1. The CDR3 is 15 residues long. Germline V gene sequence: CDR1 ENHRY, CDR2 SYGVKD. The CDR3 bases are TGTGCCATAAGTGGTTACAGGGGGTTAGGGGAGACCCAGTACTTC. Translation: CAISGYRGLGETQYF.

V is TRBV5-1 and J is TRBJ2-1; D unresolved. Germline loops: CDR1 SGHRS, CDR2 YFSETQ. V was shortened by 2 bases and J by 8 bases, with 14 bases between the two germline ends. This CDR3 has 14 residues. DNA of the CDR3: TGCGCCAGCAGCTTTCTAGGTACCGCTGATGAGCAGTTCTTC. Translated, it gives CASSFLGTADEQFF.

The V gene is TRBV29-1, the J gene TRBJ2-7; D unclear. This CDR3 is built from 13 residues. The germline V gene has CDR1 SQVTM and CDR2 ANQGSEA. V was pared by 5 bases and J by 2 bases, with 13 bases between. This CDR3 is CSVYEGNPYEQYF. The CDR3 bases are TGCAGCGTTTATGAAGGGAATCCCTACGAGCAGTACTTC.

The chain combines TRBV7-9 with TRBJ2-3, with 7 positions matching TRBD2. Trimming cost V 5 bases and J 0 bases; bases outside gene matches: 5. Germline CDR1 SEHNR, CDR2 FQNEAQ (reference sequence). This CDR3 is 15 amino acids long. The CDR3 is CASSGSGSSTDTQYF. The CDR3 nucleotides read TGTGCCAGCAGCGGTAGCGGGTCTAGCACAGATACGCAGTATTTT.

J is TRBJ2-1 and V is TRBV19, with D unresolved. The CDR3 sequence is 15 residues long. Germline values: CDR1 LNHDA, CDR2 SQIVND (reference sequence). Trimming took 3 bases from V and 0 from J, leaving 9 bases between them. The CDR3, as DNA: TGTGCCAGTAGTATCTACCGTAGCTCCTACAATGAGCAGTTCTTC. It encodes CASSIYRSSYNEQFF.

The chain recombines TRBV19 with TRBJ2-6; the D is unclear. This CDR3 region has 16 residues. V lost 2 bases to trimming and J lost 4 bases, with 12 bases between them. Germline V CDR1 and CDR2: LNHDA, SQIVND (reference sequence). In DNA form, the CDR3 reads TGTGCCAGTAGTATATCGAGTCCCTTCGGGGCCAACGTCCTGACTTTC. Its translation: CASSISSPFGANVLTF.

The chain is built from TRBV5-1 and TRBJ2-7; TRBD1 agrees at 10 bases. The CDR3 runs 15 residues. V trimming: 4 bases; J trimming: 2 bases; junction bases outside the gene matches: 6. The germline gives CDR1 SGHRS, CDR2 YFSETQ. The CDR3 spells CASSPGTGAAYEQYF. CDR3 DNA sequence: TGCGCCAGCAGCCCCGGGACAGGGGCGGCCTACGAGCAGTACTTC.

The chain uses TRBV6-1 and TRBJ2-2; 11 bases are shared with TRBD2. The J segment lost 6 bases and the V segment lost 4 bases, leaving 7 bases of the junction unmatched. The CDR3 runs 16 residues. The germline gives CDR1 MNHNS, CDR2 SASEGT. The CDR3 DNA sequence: TGTGCCAGCAGTGTACTAGCGGGAGATACCCCCGGGGAGCTGTTTTTT. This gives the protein CASSVLAGDTPGELFF.

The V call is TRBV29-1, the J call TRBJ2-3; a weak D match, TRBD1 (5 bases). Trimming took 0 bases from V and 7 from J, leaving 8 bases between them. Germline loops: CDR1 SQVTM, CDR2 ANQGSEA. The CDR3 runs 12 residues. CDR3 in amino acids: CSVEEGRYTQYF. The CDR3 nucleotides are TGCAGCGTTGAAGAGGGGCGGTATACGCAGTATTTT.

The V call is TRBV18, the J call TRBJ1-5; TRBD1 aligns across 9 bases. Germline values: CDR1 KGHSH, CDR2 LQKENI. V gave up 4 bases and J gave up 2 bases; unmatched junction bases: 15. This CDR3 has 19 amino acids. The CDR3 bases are TGTGCCAGCTCACGATTAAGCAGGACAGGGGATGGGCGCAATCAGCCCCAGCATTTT. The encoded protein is CASSRLSRTGDGRNQPQHF.

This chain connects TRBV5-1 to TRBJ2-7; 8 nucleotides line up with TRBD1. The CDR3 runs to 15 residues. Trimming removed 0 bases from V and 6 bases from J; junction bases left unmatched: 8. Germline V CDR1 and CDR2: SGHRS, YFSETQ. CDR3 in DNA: TGCGCCAGCAGCTTGGACCCAGGGGGCTCGGCCGAGCAGTACTTC. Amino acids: CASSLDPGGSAEQYF.

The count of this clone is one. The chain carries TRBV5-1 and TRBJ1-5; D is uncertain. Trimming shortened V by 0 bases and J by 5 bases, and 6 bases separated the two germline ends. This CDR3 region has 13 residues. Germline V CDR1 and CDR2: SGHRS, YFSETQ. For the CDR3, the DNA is TGCGCCAGCAGCTTGGGGTACGATCAGCCCCAGCATTTT. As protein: CASSLGYDQPQHF.

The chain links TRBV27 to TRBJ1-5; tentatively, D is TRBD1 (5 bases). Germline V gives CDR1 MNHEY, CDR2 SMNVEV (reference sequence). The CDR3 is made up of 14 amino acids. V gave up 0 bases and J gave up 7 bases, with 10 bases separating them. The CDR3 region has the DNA TGTGCCAGCAGTTTATCGGTTAAGGGGCAGCCCCAGCATTTT. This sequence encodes CASSLSVKGQPQHF.

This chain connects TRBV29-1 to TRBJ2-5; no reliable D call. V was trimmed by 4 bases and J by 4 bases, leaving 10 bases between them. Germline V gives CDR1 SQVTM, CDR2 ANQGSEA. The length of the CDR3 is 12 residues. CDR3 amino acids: CSVVEVGETQYF. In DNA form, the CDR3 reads TGCAGCGTTGTAGAGGTCGGAGAGACCCAGTACTTC.

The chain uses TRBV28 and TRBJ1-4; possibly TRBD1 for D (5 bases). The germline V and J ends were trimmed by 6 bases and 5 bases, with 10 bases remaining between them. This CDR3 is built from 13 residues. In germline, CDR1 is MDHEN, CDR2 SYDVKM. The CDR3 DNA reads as TGTGCCAGCAGGTCGGGGGAGAATGAAAAACTGTTTTTT. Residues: CASRSGENEKLFF.

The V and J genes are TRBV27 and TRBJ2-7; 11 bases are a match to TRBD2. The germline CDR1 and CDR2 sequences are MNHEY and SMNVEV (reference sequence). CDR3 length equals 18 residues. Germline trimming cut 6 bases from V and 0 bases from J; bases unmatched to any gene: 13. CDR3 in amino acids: CASRANRGLAANSYEQYF. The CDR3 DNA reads TGTGCCAGCAGGGCCAACAGGGGACTAGCGGCCAACTCCTACGAGCAGTACTTC.

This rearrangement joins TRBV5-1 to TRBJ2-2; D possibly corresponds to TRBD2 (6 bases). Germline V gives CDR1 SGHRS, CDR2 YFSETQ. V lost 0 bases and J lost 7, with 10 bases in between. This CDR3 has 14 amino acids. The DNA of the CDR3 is TGCGCCAGCAGCTTGGTTCGGGAGATCGGGGAGCTGTTTTTT. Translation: CASSLVREIGELFF.